This T cell receptor beta chain was sequenced during a study of identical twins. Every donor was a healthy Caucasian. In this sample, this clonotype turned up many times. Its antigen is not identified. Whole-study results and caveats: Modelling approaches yielded underestimates of out-of-frame TCR alpha sharing between monozygotic twins.

The CDR3 has 12 residues. The V and J ends lost 4 bases and 7 bases respectively, with 8 bases between them. Each CDR3 protein is one row after TCRdb ran MiXCR on the 5' RACE reads. The repertoire consists of approximately 220,000 distinct CDR3 sequences, with 7.5% occurring once and the leading ten covering 5% to 6%. The same data also went into a second study, on yellow fever vaccine responses in identical twins. As reported in that work: Vaccine T cell responses of twins reportedly seemed partly convergent and partly personalized.

This receptor was obtained from a woman aged 18-35 years in good health. The source material was CD8+ T cells sorted from blood. The chain is built from TRBV12-3 or TRBV12-4 and TRBJ2-1; D remains ambiguous. CDR3 DNA: TGTGCCAGCAGTTATAGTAGGAATGAGCAGTTCTTC. It yields the protein CASSYSRNEQFF.